This TCR beta chain derives from a study of beta chain features in type 1 diabetes. Whole-study results and caveats: Across all four CD4+ subsets, people with type 1 diabetes showed modestly shorter TCRB CDR3s. PCR, the amplification step, might favor shorter templates, equally in patients and controls.

Trimming left V 3 bases short and J 10 bases short, with 18 bases between. Germline V lookup: CDR1 MDHEN, CDR2 SYDVKM. The CDR3 runs 15 residues. Sorted CD4+ subsets: naive, central memory, regulatory, stem cell-like memory (CD45RO/CCR7/CD25/CD127/CD95/CD27 panel). TCRB transcripts that were expressed got sequenced, as all of the isolated RNA had been reverse transcribed. It was found that naive, central memory and regulatory T cell samples averaged around 3.5 million reads. Using immunoSEQ multiplex PCR, the repertoire was profiled, and TCRdb retains in-frame clones only, with some absent. The table has hundreds of thousands of clones, about 14% seen once; the top ten hold approximately 0.093%. Note on this clone: What it binds is unknown.

The specimen was naive CD4+ T cells from blood. The chain carries TRBV28 and TRBJ1-4; D gene unclear. This TCR derives from a man younger than 35 in good health. In nucleotides, the CDR3 is TGTGCCAGCAGTTTGGTGGGTCTCGGCGGAGGAAAACTGTTTTTT. Protein: CASSLVGLGGGKLFF.